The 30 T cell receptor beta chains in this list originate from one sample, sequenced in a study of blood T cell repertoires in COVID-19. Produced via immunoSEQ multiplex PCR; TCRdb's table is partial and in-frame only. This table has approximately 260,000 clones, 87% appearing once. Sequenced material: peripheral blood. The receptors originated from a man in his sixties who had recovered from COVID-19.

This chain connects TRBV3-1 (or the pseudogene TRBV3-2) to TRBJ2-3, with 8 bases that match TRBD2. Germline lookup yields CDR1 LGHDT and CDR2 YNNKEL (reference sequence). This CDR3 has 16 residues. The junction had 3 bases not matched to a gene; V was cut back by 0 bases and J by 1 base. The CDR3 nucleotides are TGTGCCAGCAGCCAAGAAAGAGCGGGGGGCACAGATACGCAGTATTTT. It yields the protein CASSQERAGGTDTQYF.

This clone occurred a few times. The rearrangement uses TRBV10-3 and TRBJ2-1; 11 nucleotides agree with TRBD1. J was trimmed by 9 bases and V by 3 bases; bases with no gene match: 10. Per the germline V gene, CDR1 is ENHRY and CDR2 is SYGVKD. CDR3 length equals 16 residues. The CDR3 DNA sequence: TGTGCCATCAGTGACCTTGGGGGACAGGGGGATGGTGAGCAGTTCTTC. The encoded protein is CAISDLGGQGDGEQFF.

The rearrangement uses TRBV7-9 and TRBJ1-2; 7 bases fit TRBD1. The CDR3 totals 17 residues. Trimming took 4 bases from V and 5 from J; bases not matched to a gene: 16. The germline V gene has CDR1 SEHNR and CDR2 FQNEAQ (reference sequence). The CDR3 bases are TGTGCCAGCAGCTCGCGGGGGGACAGTATAGTCCCTTATGGCTACACCTTC. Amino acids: CASSSRGDSIVPYGYTF.

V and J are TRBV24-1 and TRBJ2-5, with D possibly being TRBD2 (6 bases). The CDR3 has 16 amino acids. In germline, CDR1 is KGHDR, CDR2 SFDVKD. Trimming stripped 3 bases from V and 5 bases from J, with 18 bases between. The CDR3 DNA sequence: TGTGCCACCAGTGATGCCGGGACCAAAGGGAGGGAGACCCAGTACTTC. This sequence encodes CATSDAGTKGRETQYF.

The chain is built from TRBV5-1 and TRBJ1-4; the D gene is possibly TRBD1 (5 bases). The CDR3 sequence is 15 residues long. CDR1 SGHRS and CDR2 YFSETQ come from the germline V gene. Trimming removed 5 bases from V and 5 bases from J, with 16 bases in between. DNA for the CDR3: TGCGCCAGCAGGTTGAGCGGGGCCTCAAATGAAAAACTGTTTTTT. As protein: CASRLSGASNEKLFF. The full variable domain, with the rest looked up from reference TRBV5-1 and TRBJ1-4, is KAGVTQTPRYLIKTRGQQVTLSCSPISGHRSVSWYQQTPGQGLQFLFEYFSETQRNKGNFPGRFSGRQFSNSRSEMNVSTLELGDSALYLCASRLSGASNEKLFFGSGTQLSVL.

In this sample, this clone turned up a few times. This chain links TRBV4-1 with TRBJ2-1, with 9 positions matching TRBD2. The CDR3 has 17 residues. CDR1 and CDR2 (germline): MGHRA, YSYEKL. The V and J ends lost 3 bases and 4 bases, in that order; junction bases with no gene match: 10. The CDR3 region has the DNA TGCGCCAGCAGCCATTACGCGGGGGGGACTATTTACAATGAGCAGTTCTTC. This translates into CASSHYAGGTIYNEQFF.

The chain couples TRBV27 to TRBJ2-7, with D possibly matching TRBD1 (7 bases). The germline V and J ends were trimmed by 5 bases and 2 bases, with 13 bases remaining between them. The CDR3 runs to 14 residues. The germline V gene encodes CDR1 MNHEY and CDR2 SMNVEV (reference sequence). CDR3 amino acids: CASSRQGGAYEQYV. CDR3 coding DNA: TGTGCCAGCAGTCGACAGGGAGGAGCCTACGAGCAGTACGTC.

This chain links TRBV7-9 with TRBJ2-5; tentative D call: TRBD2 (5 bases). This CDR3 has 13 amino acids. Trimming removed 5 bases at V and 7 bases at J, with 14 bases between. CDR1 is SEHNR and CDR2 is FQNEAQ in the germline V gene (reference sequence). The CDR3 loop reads CASSREAEGTQYF. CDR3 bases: TGTGCCAGCAGCCGGGAAGCAGAAGGGACCCAGTACTTC.

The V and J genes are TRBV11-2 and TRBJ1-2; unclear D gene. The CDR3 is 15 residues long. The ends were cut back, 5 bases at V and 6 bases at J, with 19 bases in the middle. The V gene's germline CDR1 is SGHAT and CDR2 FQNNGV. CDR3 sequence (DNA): TGTGCCAGCAGCCGATTCGGTCAAACCGTAAATGGCTACACCTTC. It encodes CASSRFGQTVNGYTF.

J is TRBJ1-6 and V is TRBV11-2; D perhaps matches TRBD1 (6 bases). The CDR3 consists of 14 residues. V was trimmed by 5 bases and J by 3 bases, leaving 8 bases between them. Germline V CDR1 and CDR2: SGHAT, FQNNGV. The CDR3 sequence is CASSQGSYNSPLHF. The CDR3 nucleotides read TGTGCCAGCAGCCAGGGGAGCTATAATTCACCCCTCCACTTT.

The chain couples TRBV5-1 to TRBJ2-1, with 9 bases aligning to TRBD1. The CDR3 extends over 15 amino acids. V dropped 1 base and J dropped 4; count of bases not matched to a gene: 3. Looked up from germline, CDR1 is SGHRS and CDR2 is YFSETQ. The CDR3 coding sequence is TGCGCCAGCAGCTTGTCGGGACAGGGTTACAATGAGCAGTTCTTC. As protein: CASSLSGQGYNEQFF. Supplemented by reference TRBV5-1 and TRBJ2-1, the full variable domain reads KAGVTQTPRYLIKTRGQQVTLSCSPISGHRSVSWYQQTPGQGLQFLFEYFSETQRNKGNFPGRFSGRQFSNSRSEMNVSTLELGDSALYLCASSLSGQGYNEQFFGPGTRLTVL.

The CDR3 DNA reads TGTGCCAGCAGTGAAGGGACAGGGGGCATGGGCTACACCTTC. Residues: CASSEGTGGMGYTF. V gene TRBV2 combines with J gene TRBJ1-2; 11 nucleotides agree with TRBD1. V was clipped by 1 base and J by 8 bases; unmatched bases: 3. This CDR3 has 14 residues. The germline V gene encodes CDR1 SNHLY and CDR2 FYNNEI.

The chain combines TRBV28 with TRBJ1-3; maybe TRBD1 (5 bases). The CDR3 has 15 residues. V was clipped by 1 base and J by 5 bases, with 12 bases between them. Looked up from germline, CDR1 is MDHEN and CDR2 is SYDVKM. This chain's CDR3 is CASSLSQQGRNTIYF. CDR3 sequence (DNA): TGTGCCAGCAGTTTATCCCAGCAGGGCAGAAACACCATATATTTT.

CDR3 coding DNA: TGTGCCAGCGAGAGGGTTTACACCGGGGAGCTGTTTTTT. Translation gives CASERVYTGELFF. The chain recombines TRBV2 with TRBJ2-2, with D maybe TRBD2 (5 bases). V dropped 8 bases and J dropped 3 bases, with 10 bases sitting between them. Germline assignment: CDR1 SNHLY and CDR2 FYNNEI. This CDR3 is built from 13 residues. The full variable domain, in which reference TRBV2 and TRBJ2-2 provide the parts outside the CDR3, is EPEVTQTPSHQVTQMGQEVILRCVPISNHLYFYWYRQILGQKVEFLVSFYNNEISEKSEIFDDQFSVERPDGSNFTLKIRSTKLEDSAMYFCASERVYTGELFFGEGSRLTVL.

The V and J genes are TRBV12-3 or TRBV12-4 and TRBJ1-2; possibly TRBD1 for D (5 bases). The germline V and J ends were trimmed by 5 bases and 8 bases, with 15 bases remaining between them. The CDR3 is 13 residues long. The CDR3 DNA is TGTGCCAGCAGTATCCATCAGGGCTTGGGCTACACCTTC. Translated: CASSIHQGLGYTF.

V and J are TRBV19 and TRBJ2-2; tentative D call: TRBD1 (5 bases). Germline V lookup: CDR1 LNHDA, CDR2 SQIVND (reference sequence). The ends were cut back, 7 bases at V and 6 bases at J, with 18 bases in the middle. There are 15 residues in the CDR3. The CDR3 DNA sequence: TGTGCCAGTAACAAGGGGCGCATAGGGTCCGGGGAGCTGTTTTTT. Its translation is CASNKGRIGSGELFF.

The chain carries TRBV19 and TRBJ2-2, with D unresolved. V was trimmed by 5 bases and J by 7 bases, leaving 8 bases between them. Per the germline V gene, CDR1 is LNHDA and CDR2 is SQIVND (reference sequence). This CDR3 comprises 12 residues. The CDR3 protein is CASSSQFGELFF. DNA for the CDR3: TGTGCCAGTAGTTCACAGTTCGGGGAGCTGTTTTTT.

In nucleotides, the CDR3 is TGCAGTGCTAGTACAGGACATCACCTGAACACTGAAGCTTTCTTT. Its translation is CSASTGHHLNTEAFF. The rearrangement links TRBV20-1 to TRBJ1-1, with D maybe TRBD1 (5 bases). The CDR3 has 15 amino acids. V shed 3 bases and J shed 0 bases, with 14 bases lying between them. Per the germline V gene, CDR1 is DFQATT and CDR2 is SNEGSKA (reference sequence).

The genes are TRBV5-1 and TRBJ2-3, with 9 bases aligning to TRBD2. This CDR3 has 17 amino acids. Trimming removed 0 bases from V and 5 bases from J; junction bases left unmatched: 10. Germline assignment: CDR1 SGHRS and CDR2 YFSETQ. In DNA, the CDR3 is TGCGCCAGCAGCTTGGGGCCGGCGGGGGGGCCATTAGATACGCAGTATTTT. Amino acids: CASSLGPAGGPLDTQYF.

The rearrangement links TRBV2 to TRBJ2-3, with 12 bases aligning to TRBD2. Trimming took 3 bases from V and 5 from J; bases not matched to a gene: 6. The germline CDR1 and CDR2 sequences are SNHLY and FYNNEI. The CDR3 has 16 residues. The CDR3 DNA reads TGTGCCAGCAGTGACCCTAGCGGGGGGGCTGAAGATACGCAGTATTTT. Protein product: CASSDPSGGAEDTQYF.

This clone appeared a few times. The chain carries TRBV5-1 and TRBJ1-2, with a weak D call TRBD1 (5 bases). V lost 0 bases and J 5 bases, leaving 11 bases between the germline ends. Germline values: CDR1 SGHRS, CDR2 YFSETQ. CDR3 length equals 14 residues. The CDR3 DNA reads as TGCGCCAGCAGCTTGGGTCGTCAGGGTTATGGCTACACCTTC. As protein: CASSLGRQGYGYTF.

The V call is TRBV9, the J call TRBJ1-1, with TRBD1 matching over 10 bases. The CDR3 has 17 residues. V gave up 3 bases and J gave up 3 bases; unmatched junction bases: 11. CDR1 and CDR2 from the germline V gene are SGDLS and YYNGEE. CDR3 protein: CASSGPGQGLVDTEAFF. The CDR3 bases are TGTGCCAGCAGCGGACCGGGACAGGGGTTAGTTGACACTGAAGCTTTCTTT.

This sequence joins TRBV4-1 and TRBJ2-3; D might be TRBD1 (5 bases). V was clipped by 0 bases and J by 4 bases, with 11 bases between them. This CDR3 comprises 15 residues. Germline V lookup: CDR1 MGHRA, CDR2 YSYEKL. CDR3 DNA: TGCGCCAGCAGCCAAGATGAGCAGGGTTCAGATACGCAGTATTTT. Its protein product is CASSQDEQGSDTQYF.

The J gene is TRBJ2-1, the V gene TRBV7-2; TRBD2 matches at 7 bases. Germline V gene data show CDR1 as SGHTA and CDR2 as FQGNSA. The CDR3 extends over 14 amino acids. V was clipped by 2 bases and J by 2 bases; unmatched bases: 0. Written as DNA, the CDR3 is TGTGCCAGCAGCTTACTAGCGGCCTACAATGAGCAGTTCTTC. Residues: CASSLLAAYNEQFF.

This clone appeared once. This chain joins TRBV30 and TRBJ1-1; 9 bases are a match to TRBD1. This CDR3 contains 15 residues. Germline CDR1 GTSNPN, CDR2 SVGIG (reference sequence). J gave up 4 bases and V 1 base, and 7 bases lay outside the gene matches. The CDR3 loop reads CAWSGGTGTGTEAFF. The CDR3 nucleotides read TGTGCCTGGAGTGGGGGGACAGGGACGGGCACTGAAGCTTTCTTT.

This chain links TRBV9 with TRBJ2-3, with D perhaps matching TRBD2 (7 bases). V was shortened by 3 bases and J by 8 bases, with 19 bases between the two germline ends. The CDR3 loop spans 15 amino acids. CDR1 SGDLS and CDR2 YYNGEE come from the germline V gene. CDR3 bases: TGTGCCAGCAGCGATCTAGGGGGGGGCCAGGGTACGCAGTATTTT. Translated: CASSDLGGGQGTQYF. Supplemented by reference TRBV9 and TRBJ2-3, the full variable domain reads DSGVTQTPKHLITATGQRVTLRCSPRSGDLSVYWYQQSLDQGLQFLIQYYNGEERAKGNILERFSAQQFPDLHSELNLSSLELGDSALYFCASSDLGGGQGTQYFGPGTRLTVL.

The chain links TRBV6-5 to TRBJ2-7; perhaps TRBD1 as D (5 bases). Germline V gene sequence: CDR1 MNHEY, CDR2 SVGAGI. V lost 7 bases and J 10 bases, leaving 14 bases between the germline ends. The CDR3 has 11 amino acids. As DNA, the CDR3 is TGTGCCAGCAACGCAGGACATGTTCAGTACGTC. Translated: CASNAGHVQYV.

CDR3 loop: CASSFGTGSTDTQYF. CDR3 coding DNA: TGTGCCAGCAGCTTCGGGACAGGTAGCACAGATACGCAGTATTTT. This chain joins TRBV11-2 and TRBJ2-3, with 8 bases fitting TRBD1. The CDR3 consists of 15 residues. V was clipped by 3 bases and J by 0 bases; unmatched bases: 2. Per germline, CDR1 SGHAT and CDR2 FQNNGV. The full variable domain, in which reference TRBV11-2 and TRBJ2-3 provide the parts outside the CDR3, is EAGVAQSPRYKIIEKRQSVAFWCNPISGHATLYWYQQILGQGPKLLIQFQNNGVVDDSQLPKDRFSAERLKGVDSTLKIQPAKLEDSAVYLCASSFGTGSTDTQYFGPGTRLTVL.

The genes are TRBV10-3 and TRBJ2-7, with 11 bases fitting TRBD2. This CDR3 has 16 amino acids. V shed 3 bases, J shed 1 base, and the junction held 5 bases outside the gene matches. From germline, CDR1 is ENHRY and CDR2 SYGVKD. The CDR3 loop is CAISETGTSGSYEQYF. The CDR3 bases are TGTGCCATCAGTGAAACCGGGACTAGCGGATCCTACGAGCAGTACTTC.

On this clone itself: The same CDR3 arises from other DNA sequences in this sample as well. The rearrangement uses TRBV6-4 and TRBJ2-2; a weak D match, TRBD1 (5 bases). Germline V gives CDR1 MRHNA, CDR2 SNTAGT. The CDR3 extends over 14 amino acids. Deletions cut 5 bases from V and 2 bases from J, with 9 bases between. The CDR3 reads CASSLRGNTGELFF. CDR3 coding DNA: TGTGCCAGCAGTCTTAGGGGTAACACCGGGGAGCTGTTTTTT.